Presented here are 3 T cell receptor beta chains from one specimen sequenced in a study of regulatory dendritic cells for organ transplantation (dated 2017 in TCRdb). Sorted T cell subsets were CFSE-labeled and co-cultured for around five days with allogeneic regulatory or mature dendritic cells at a 1:10 DC:T ratio. The method was the immunoSEQ multiplex PCR assay. TCRdb carries this immuneACCESS record with in-frame sequences only. Its versions omit some clonotypes, under half of them owing to an unresolved V gene in the studies checked, with the rest unexplained. For this sample the table gives tens of thousands of clones, of which 85% to 90% were detected only once. 0.26% of the sample belongs to the ten largest clones. These receptors' targets are unknown. The sample consisted of naive CD4+ T cells from blood cultured with dendritic cells. Taken with the paper, the label for cell subset or site translates to: CD45RA+ naive T cells. These receptors originate from a human donor in good health.

The chain couples TRBV18 to TRBJ2-1; 9 bases fit TRBD2. Germline CDR1 KGHSH, CDR2 LQKENI. This CDR3 spans 14 amino acids. The V segment lost 3 bases and the J segment 9 bases; nucleotides outside the gene matches: 6. DNA of the CDR3: TGTGCCAGCTCACCTGCATTTAGCGGGAGTGAGCAGTTCTTC. It encodes CASSPAFSGSEQFF. Based on the CDR3 plus reference TRBV18 and TRBJ2-1, the full variable domain is NAGVMQNPRHLVRRRGQEARLRCSPMKGHSHVYWYRQLPEEGLKFMVYLQKENIIDESGMPKERFSAEFPKEGPSILRIQQVVRGDSAAYFCASSPAFSGSEQFFGPGTRLTVL.

The J gene is TRBJ2-5, the V gene TRBV7-3, with D maybe TRBD1 (7 bases). The CDR3 has 16 residues. From germline, CDR1 is SGHTA and CDR2 FQGTGA. V lost 4 bases, J lost 5 bases, and 20 bases lay in between. CDR3 amino acids: CASSSNHRGGLETQYF. The CDR3 nucleotides read TGTGCCAGCAGCTCAAACCACAGGGGAGGTTTGGAGACCCAGTACTTC.

This clone was detected once. The CDR3 reads CASSQGPGGTGELFF. The CDR3 DNA sequence: TGCGCCAGCAGCCAAGGTCCGGGAGGAACCGGGGAGCTGTTTTTT. The chain employs TRBV4-3 and TRBJ2-2; TRBD2 matches at 7 bases. Trimming cost V 1 base and J 5 bases; bases outside gene matches: 4. The length of the CDR3 is 15 residues. CDR1 and CDR2 from the germline V gene are LGHNA and YSLEER.